This T cell receptor (beta chain) was sequenced for a study of shared clonotypes between healthy human individuals. Healthy adults negative for HIV, lacking recent acute infections or vaccinations, served as donors. Around 90 million PBMCs supplied genomic DNA for unsorted samples. Execution of the assay was at deep level. Ten immunoSEQ deep assay plates served to sequence unsorted PBMC DNA. Repertoires were generated with immunoSEQ multiplex PCR, while TCRdb's copy carries only in-frame clones and drops some. This table holds hundreds of thousands of clones, roughly 77% found once. Germline CDR1 and CDR2: SGHVS and FNYEAQ. Trimming removed 1 base at V and 1 base at J, with 16 bases between. The CDR3 covers 17 residues.

Sequencing was done on a sample of PBMCs. The chain employs TRBV7-6 and TRBJ2-5, with D possibly TRBD2 on 5 matching bases. This receptor was identified in a woman in her thirties or forties in good health. Some clones in this sample may be carry-over from other donors' samples. This CDR3 is CASSLGVQDSGQETQYF. The CDR3 DNA follows: TGTGCCAGCAGCTTAGGAGTCCAGGACTCCGGCCAAGAGACCCAGTACTTC.